The 15 T cell receptor beta chains below all came from one sample that was sequenced in a study of blood T cells in healthy people across ages. Through a sample-barcoded 5' primer and a J-beta primer mix, a second PCR was run for roughly 7 to 12 cycles. TCRdb passed the 5' RACE reads through MiXCR, listing each CDR3 protein once. The sample carries hundreds of thousands of distinct CDR3 sequences, about 25% recorded once. This same sample was also taken into another study, of T cells of mothers and their children.

Sequenced: blood. All receptors derive from a boy between 10 and 17 years old in good health.

The V call is TRBV9, the J call TRBJ2-2; no clear D gene. The CDR3 is made up of 12 amino acids. Germline V gene lookup returns CDR1 SGDLS and CDR2 YYNGEE. The V end lost 1 base, the J end lost 7 bases, and 5 bases lay between the germline ends. The CDR3 coding sequence is TGTGCCAGCAGCGTATTCATCGGGGAGCTGTTTTTT. Amino acid sequence: CASSVFIGELFF.

This clonotype was observed a handful of times. The V and J genes are TRBV7-4 and TRBJ1-6; D perhaps matches TRBD1 (6 bases). Germline V gene lookup returns CDR1 SGHVT and CDR2 SQSDAQ. The CDR3 has 16 residues. The V gene lost 4 bases and the J gene lost 6 bases, with 16 bases spanning the gap. The CDR3 nucleotides read TGTGCCAGCAGCTGGGGGCAGGGAGCACTTAATTCACCCCTCCACTTT. This codes for CASSWGQGALNSPLHF.

Only a few counts were recorded for this clonotype. The chain combines TRBV27 with TRBJ1-2; tentative D call: TRBD1 (5 bases). Germline V lookup: CDR1 MNHEY, CDR2 SMNVEV (reference sequence). The CDR3 is 15 amino acids. The V and J ends lost 1 base and 4 bases respectively, with 13 bases between them. CDR3 protein: CASSLWAGLCYGYTF. For the CDR3, the DNA is TGTGCCAGCAGTTTATGGGCAGGGCTATGCTATGGCTACACCTTC.

This clonotype was seen only a few times. The genes are TRBV4-1 and TRBJ2-1, with 14 nucleotides matching TRBD2. The CDR3 has 16 amino acids. From germline, CDR1 is MGHRA and CDR2 YSYEKL. V trimming: 7 bases; J trimming: 8 bases; junction bases outside the gene matches: 10. CDR3 bases: TGCGCCAGCAACCGTACCGGGACTAGCGGGAGCCATGAGCAGTTCTTC. Translation gives CASNRTGTSGSHEQFF.

The chain employs TRBV20-1 and TRBJ2-4; 7 nucleotides match TRBD2. The junction had 12 bases not matched to a gene; V was cut back by 1 base and J by 3 bases. The V gene's germline CDR1 is DFQATT and CDR2 SNEGSKA (reference sequence). The CDR3 consists of 17 residues. Written as DNA, the CDR3 is TGCAGTGCTAGAGCGATTGGGCTAGCGGACGGCAAAAACATTCAGTACTTC. Translation: CSARAIGLADGKNIQYF.

A few counts support this clonotype. J is TRBJ2-5 and V is TRBV5-1; 15 positions agree with TRBD2. The closer fit of TRBJ2-1 to the DNA end suggests the J call may be wrong. The CDR3 is made up of 18 amino acids. The germline V gene encodes CDR1 SGHRS and CDR2 YFSETQ. DNA for the CDR3: TGCGCCAGCAGCTTGACTCCGGGACTAGCGGGAGGACAGAATGAGCAGTTCTTC. It encodes CASSLTPGLAGGQNEQFF.

V gene TRBV28 combines with J gene TRBJ2-5; TRBD1 might be the D (6 bases). This CDR3 region has 14 residues. V was clipped by 6 bases and J by 2 bases, with 13 bases between them. CDR1 is MDHEN and CDR2 is SYDVKM in the germline V gene. The CDR3 DNA reads TGTGCCAGCAGAATTCCGGGACAACAAGAGACCCAGTACTTC. Amino acid sequence: CASRIPGQQETQYF.

V is TRBV23-1 and J is TRBJ2-7; D is unresolved. TRBV23-1 is marked as an open reading frame, function uncertain. The V and J ends lost 0 bases and 5 bases respectively, with 17 bases between them. This CDR3 is built from 16 residues. This CDR3 reads CASSQSKGLVVHEQYF. Here the CDR3 DNA reads TGCGCCAGCAGTCAATCTAAGGGTTTGGTCGTCCACGAGCAGTACTTC.

This clonotype has only a few counts. The gene calls are TRBV20-1 and TRBJ2-5; D call uncertain. The CDR3 consists of 11 residues. V was cut by 0 bases and J by 6 bases, with 5 bases left in between. Germline assignment: CDR1 DFQATT and CDR2 SNEGSKA (reference sequence). As DNA, the CDR3 is TGCAGTGCTAGAGATATACAGACCCAGTACTTC. This codes for CSARDIQTQYF.

This chain connects TRBV10-3 to TRBJ2-5; weak D call: TRBD1 (6 bases). Germline V gene lookup returns CDR1 ENHRY and CDR2 SYGVKD. Between the trimmed V and J ends, which lost 0 bases and 4 bases, there was a span of 21 bases. There are 18 residues in the CDR3. The CDR3, as DNA: TGTGCCATCAGTGAGTCGAGGGTGATGGGGGCTACGGGAGAGACCCAGTACTTC. Its translation: CAISESRVMGATGETQYF.

The genes are TRBV7-9 and TRBJ1-1, with TRBD1 matching 9 bases. V lost 2 bases and J lost 3; bases outside the gene matches: 7. CDR1 is SEHNR, CDR2 FQNEAQ, per germline (reference sequence). The CDR3 loop spans 16 amino acids. The CDR3 reads CASSLSTGQGYTEAFF. In DNA, the CDR3 is TGTGCCAGCAGCTTATCTACCGGACAGGGGTACACTGAAGCTTTCTTT.

V gene TRBV3-1 combines with J gene TRBJ2-7; D is uncertain. V lost 4 bases and J lost 5, with 9 bases in between. Germline-derived CDR1 and CDR2 are LGHDT and YNNKEL (reference sequence). The CDR3 has 12 amino acids. The DNA for the CDR3 is TGTGCCAGCAGCCTCCAGGCACACGAGCAGTACTTC. Its protein is CASSLQAHEQYF.

This clonotype has just a few counts. This chain joins TRBV7-3 and TRBJ2-4; TRBD2 matches 8 bases. The CDR3 covers 14 residues. V shed 6 bases, J shed 8 bases, and the junction held 9 bases outside the gene matches. Germline assignment: CDR1 SGHTA and CDR2 FQGTGA. CDR3 nucleotides: TGTGCCAGCAGTCTATCGGGGGGGGTAGACATTCAGTACTTC. This encodes CASSLSGGVDIQYF.

This chain joins TRBV7-9 and TRBJ2-7; 8 bases align to TRBD2. Germline CDR1 and CDR2: SEHNR and FQNEAQ (reference sequence). The CDR3 runs 14 residues. V lost 5 bases and J lost 5; bases outside the gene matches: 8. CDR3 residues: CASSLGLGVHEQYF. The CDR3 DNA reads as TGTGCCAGCAGCCTGGGACTAGGGGTCCACGAGCAGTACTTC. Complete variable domain (other parts from reference TRBV7-9 and TRBJ2-7): DTGVSQNPRHKITKRGQNVTFRCDPISEHNRLYWYRQTLGQGPEFLTYFQNEAQLEKSRLLSDRFSAERPKGSFSTLEIQRTEQGDSAMYLCASSLGLGVHEQYFGPGTRLTVT.

This clonotype came up a few times. The rearrangement joins TRBV7-3 to TRBJ2-3; 8 bases align to TRBD2. Germline CDR1 SGHTA, CDR2 FQGTGA. The ends lost 1 base at V and 5 bases at J; junction bases unmatched: 8. The CDR3 is made up of 16 amino acids. The CDR3 reads CASSLRISGIGDTQYF. In DNA, the CDR3 is TGTGCCAGCAGCTTAAGGATTAGCGGGATCGGAGATACGCAGTATTTT.